Presented here are 32 T cell receptor beta chains from one specimen sequenced in a study of regulatory T cells in long-lasting Graves disease. Time point specified: persistent/refractory GD, antithyroid drugs over 5 years with positive TRAb. Extracted PBMC RNA gave rise to the TCR library. With iRepertoire HTBI primers and Arm-PCR of CDR3 regions, TCR beta libraries were built. MiXCR was run by TCRdb on the multiplex PCR reads, yielding one entry per CDR3 protein. The sample records 600,000 to 800,000 distinct CDR3 sequences, about 32% being singletons. Sample: peripheral blood mononuclear cells (PBMCs), taken when the disease was refractory, from a patient treated with antithyroid drugs. These receptors all come from a female donor with Graves disease.

This chain connects TRBV20-1 to TRBJ1-2, with TRBD1 matching over 9 bases. The CDR3 loop spans 15 amino acids. The J segment lost 4 bases and the V segment lost 0 bases, leaving 6 bases of the junction unmatched. The germline CDR1 and CDR2 sequences are DFQATT and SNEGSKA (reference sequence). The CDR3 region is CSARDSGTGLYGYTF. The DNA for the CDR3 is TGCAGTGCTAGAGATTCGGGGACAGGGCTCTATGGCTACACCTTC.

This clonotype has just a few counts. The chain links TRBV6-1 to TRBJ1-5, with a possible D match to TRBD1 (6 bases). V lost 6 bases and J lost 4, with 16 bases in between. From germline, CDR1 is MNHNS and CDR2 SASEGT. The CDR3 runs to 15 residues. CDR3 DNA sequence: TGTGCCAGCAGATTCTCGGGGCAGGGGAATCAGCCCCAGCATTTT. Translation: CASRFSGQGNQPQHF.

The chain uses TRBV25-1 and TRBJ1-5; D not resolved. Germline CDR1 reads MGHDK; CDR2 reads SYGVNS. V lost 4 bases, J lost 6 bases, and 10 bases lay in between. The CDR3 has 13 residues. CDR3 DNA sequence: TGTGCCAGCAGTGGACTTGGACTTCAGCCCCAGCATTTT. Amino acids: CASSGLGLQPQHF.

For the CDR3, the DNA is TGTGCCAGTAGTCTACGGACAGGGAAGGCGGACTATGGCTACACCTTC. It codes for CASSLRTGKADYGYTF. The chain joins TRBV19 to TRBJ1-2, with TRBD1 matching 8 bases. CDR3 length: 16 amino acids. V dropped 5 bases and J dropped 3; count of bases not matched to a gene: 11. Germline V gene lookup returns CDR1 LNHDA and CDR2 SQIVND (reference sequence).

This clonotype has only a few counts. The chain uses TRBV18 and TRBJ2-5, with 7 bases lining up with TRBD1. After removal of 3 bases from V and 4 bases from J, the junction contained 2 bases not matched to a gene. Germline V gene lookup returns CDR1 KGHSH and CDR2 LQKENI. The CDR3 consists of 13 residues. The CDR3 loop reads CASSPRQGETQYF. The DNA of the CDR3 is TGTGCCAGCTCACCTCGACAGGGAGAGACCCAGTACTTC.

This clonotype was observed a handful of times. The V call is TRBV6-5, the J call TRBJ2-7; 8 bases agree with TRBD2. This CDR3 is 15 amino acids long. Germline assignment: CDR1 MNHEY and CDR2 SVGAGI. The trim removed 2 bases at V and 2 bases at J, leaving 5 bases unmatched. CDR3 sequence: CASSYKSGGTYEQYF. The CDR3 DNA follows: TGTGCCAGCAGTTACAAGAGCGGGGGAACCTACGAGCAGTACTTC.

In this sample, this clonotype turned up a few times. CDR3 amino acids: CASKGSGNTGELFF. DNA for the CDR3: TGCGCCAGCAAAGGTAGCGGGAACACCGGGGAGCTGTTTTTT. The chain employs TRBV5-1 and TRBJ2-2; D might be TRBD2 (6 bases). The V end lost 6 bases, the J end lost 1 base, and 10 bases lay between the germline ends. The CDR3 totals 14 residues. The germline gives CDR1 SGHRS, CDR2 YFSETQ.

This clonotype appeared a few times. This chain uses TRBV24-1 with TRBJ1-5; no reliable D call. CDR3 length: 13 amino acids. Germline CDR1 is KGHDR and CDR2 is SFDVKD. Trimming took 5 bases from V and 3 from J, leaving 7 bases between them. The CDR3 reads CATSGGNNQPQHF. In nucleotides, the CDR3 is TGTGCCACCAGTGGGGGTAACAATCAGCCCCAGCATTTT.

In this sample, this clonotype turned up a few times. The chain joins TRBV4-2 to TRBJ1-2; D is possibly TRBD1 (6 bases). Per germline, CDR1 LGHNA and CDR2 YNFKEQ. The CDR3 has 13 amino acids. The V end lost 3 bases, the J end lost 3 bases, and 8 bases lay between the germline ends. The chain's CDR3 is CASSQGAYYGYTF. CDR3 in DNA: TGTGCCAGCAGCCAGGGGGCCTACTATGGCTACACCTTC.

The J gene is TRBJ1-4, the V gene TRBV29-1; 9 bases agree with TRBD1. The germline gives CDR1 SQVTM, CDR2 ANQGSEA. The CDR3 totals 15 residues. J was trimmed by 7 bases and V by 0 bases; bases with no gene match: 6. The CDR3 bases are TGCAGCGTTGAAGAGTTAGGGACAGGGTCTGAAAAACTGTTTTTT. Amino acids: CSVEELGTGSEKLFF.

The chain uses TRBV11-2 and TRBJ1-1, with a tentative D call TRBD1 (5 bases). The germline V gene encodes CDR1 SGHAT and CDR2 FQNNGV. The V gene lost 5 bases and the J gene lost 0 bases, with 16 bases spanning the gap. CDR3 length: 16 residues. The CDR3 nucleotides are TGTGCCAGCAGCCCACGCCCCAGGGAAATGAACACTGAAGCTTTCTTT. Amino acids: CASSPRPREMNTEAFF.

The sample holds many counts of this clonotype. This sequence joins TRBV2 and TRBJ1-1; perhaps TRBD1 as D (6 bases). CDR3 length equals 14 residues. Trimming removed 1 base from V and 3 bases from J, with 9 bases in between. Germline values: CDR1 SNHLY, CDR2 FYNNEI. The CDR3 here is CASSEVRGDTEAFF. DNA for the CDR3: TGTGCCAGCAGTGAAGTCAGGGGAGACACTGAAGCTTTCTTT.

The rearrangement joins TRBV5-1 to TRBJ1-1; maybe TRBD1 (5 bases). The CDR3 spans 15 residues. Trimming left V 4 bases short and J 4 bases short, with 17 bases between. Germline V gives CDR1 SGHRS, CDR2 YFSETQ. CDR3 nucleotide sequence: TGCGCCAGCAGCCCCCTTGAAAGGGGAGGCACTGAAGCTTTCTTT. It translates to CASSPLERGGTEAFF. Full variable domain (missing parts from reference TRBV5-1 and TRBJ1-1): KAGVTQTPRYLIKTRGQQVTLSCSPISGHRSVSWYQQTPGQGLQFLFEYFSETQRNKGNFPGRFSGRQFSNSRSEMNVSTLELGDSALYLCASSPLERGGTEAFFGQGTRLTVV.

The rearrangement joins TRBV6-5 to TRBJ1-3; D uncertain. The CDR3 has 14 residues. The germline gives CDR1 MNHEY, CDR2 SVGAGI. With 0 bases removed from V and 5 bases from J, the gap between germline ends came to 8 bases. DNA for the CDR3: TGTGCCAGCAGTTACTCGGGGAACCGAAACACCATATATTTT. As protein: CASSYSGNRNTIYF.

This clonotype showed up just a few times. The chain joins TRBV5-6 to TRBJ2-4; TRBD2 aligns across 9 bases. The CDR3 sequence is 16 residues long. Per germline, CDR1 SGHDT and CDR2 YYEEEE. V shed 0 bases, J shed 3 bases, and the junction held 4 bases outside the gene matches. The CDR3 nucleotides read TGTGCCAGCAGCTTGGAGATTAGCGGGAGCAAAAACATTCAGTACTTC. Protein sequence: CASSLEISGSKNIQYF. Variable domain in full (rest from reference TRBV5-6 and TRBJ2-4): DAGVTQSPTHLIKTRGQQVTLRCSPKSGHDTVSWYQQALGQGPQFIFQYYEEEERQRGNFPDRFSGHQFPNYSSELNVNALLLGDSALYLCASSLEISGSKNIQYFGAGTRLSVL.

This clonotype was counted between two and nine times. The chain links TRBV14 to TRBJ2-7; TRBD2 matches 8 bases. V lost 6 bases and J lost 0; bases outside the gene matches: 10. CDR1 and CDR2 from the germline V gene are SGHDN and FVKESK. CDR3 length: 16 amino acids. For the CDR3, the DNA is TGTGCCAGCAGTTCCCATAGCGGGAAAAGCTCCTACGAGCAGTACTTC. Protein product: CASSSHSGKSSYEQYF.

This clonotype was detected a few times. The rearrangement joins TRBV28 to TRBJ1-1, with D unclear. The CDR3 covers 12 residues. Per germline, CDR1 MDHEN and CDR2 SYDVKM. The V and J ends lost 6 bases and 4 bases respectively, with 9 bases between them. The CDR3 loop reads CASRVGSTEAFF. DNA for the CDR3: TGTGCCAGCAGGGTGGGGAGCACTGAAGCTTTCTTT.

The genes are TRBV27 and TRBJ2-5, with 11 positions matching TRBD2. The CDR3 totals 19 residues. Unmatched junction bases numbered 17, after V lost 3 bases and J lost 5 bases. Germline-derived CDR1 and CDR2 are MNHEY and SMNVEV (reference sequence). The CDR3, as DNA: TGTGCCAGCAGTTTTGGTCGTACGGTTAGCGGGAGGGCCGGGGAGACCCAGTACTTC. It translates to CASSFGRTVSGRAGETQYF.

There are many counts of this clonotype. This chain joins TRBV2 and TRBJ1-1; 11 bases are shared with TRBD1. CDR1 SNHLY and CDR2 FYNNEI come from the germline V gene. Trimming cost V 6 bases and J 1 base; bases outside gene matches: 10. The length of the CDR3 is 17 residues. The CDR3 region is CASREWTGGAWNTEAFF. The CDR3, as DNA: TGTGCCAGCAGGGAATGGACAGGGGGCGCTTGGAACACTGAAGCTTTCTTT.

In this sample, this clonotype turned up many times. V is TRBV10-3 and J is TRBJ1-2; 7 nucleotides line up with TRBD1. This CDR3 contains 14 residues. From germline, CDR1 is ENHRY and CDR2 SYGVKD. V was clipped by 7 bases and J by 7 bases; unmatched bases: 12. CDR3 in DNA: TGTGCCATCATTGGGGATACAGGGGTCACTGGCTACACCTTC. Translating gives CAIIGDTGVTGYTF.

This clonotype was observed at least ten times. The chain employs TRBV29-1 and TRBJ2-5, with D possibly being TRBD1 (6 bases). From germline, CDR1 is SQVTM and CDR2 ANQGSEA. The CDR3 consists of 12 residues. The ends were cut back, 6 bases at V and 2 bases at J, with 10 bases in the middle. CDR3 residues: CSVGRGQETQYF. In nucleotides, the CDR3 is TGCAGCGTCGGCAGGGGACAAGAGACCCAGTACTTC.

The rearrangement joins TRBV20-1 to TRBJ2-4, with 9 bases fitting TRBD2. From germline, CDR1 is DFQATT and CDR2 SNEGSKA (reference sequence). The junction had 8 bases not matched to a gene; V was cut back by 2 bases and J by 9 bases. This CDR3 is built from 14 residues. CDR3 coding DNA: TGCAGTGCTAGAAGCTTGCGGGAGGGCCTCATTCAGTACTTC. Amino acid sequence: CSARSLREGLIQYF.

This clonotype appeared many times. In DNA form, the CDR3 reads TGTGCCAGCAGCCCTGGACTCCTTATCCAAGAGACCCAGTACTTC. Translating it yields CASSPGLLIQETQYF. The chain recombines TRBV11-2 with TRBJ2-5; maybe TRBD2 (5 bases). Germline V CDR1 and CDR2: SGHAT, FQNNGV. The CDR3 totals 15 residues. Deletions cut 5 bases from V and 1 base from J, with 14 bases between.

The V gene is TRBV28, the J gene TRBJ2-2; TRBD2 matches at 10 bases. The CDR3 length is 17 residues. V was clipped by 3 bases and J by 1 base; unmatched bases: 5. The germline CDR1 and CDR2 sequences are MDHEN and SYDVKM. The CDR3 protein is CASSFEREGMNTGELFF. The CDR3 DNA sequence: TGTGCCAGCAGTTTTGAGCGGGAGGGAATGAACACCGGGGAGCTGTTTTTT. Drawing the rest from reference TRBV28 and TRBJ2-2, the complete variable domain is DVKVTQSSRYLVKRTGEKVFLECVQDMDHENMFWYRQDPGLGLRLIYFSYDVKMKEKGDIPEGYSVSREKKERFSLILESASTNQTSMYLCASSFEREGMNTGELFFGEGSRLTVL.

This chain uses TRBV28 with TRBJ1-1; D unresolved. V gave up 8 bases and J gave up 8 bases, with 18 bases separating them. Germline lookup yields CDR1 MDHEN and CDR2 SYDVKM. The CDR3 runs 13 residues. Here the CDR3 reads CASGVDWSGEAFF. CDR3 nucleotide sequence: TGTGCCAGCGGAGTGGATTGGTCGGGAGAAGCTTTCTTT.

This clonotype was seen a handful of times. The rearrangement joins TRBV6-1 to TRBJ2-7; D remains ambiguous. Per germline, CDR1 MNHNS and CDR2 SASEGT. The CDR3 loop spans 15 amino acids. V lost 5 bases and J 1 base, leaving 15 bases between the germline ends. The CDR3 region has the DNA TGTGCCAGCAGTCTCTATGTGGGTTTTTCCTACGAGCAGTACTTC. Translating it yields CASSLYVGFSYEQYF.

Within the sample, this clonotype is medium-sized (0.01 to 0.1%). This chain uses TRBV19 with TRBJ1-5, with a tentative D call TRBD1 (5 bases). The CDR3 spans 17 residues. The germline V gene encodes CDR1 LNHDA and CDR2 SQIVND (reference sequence). Trimming pared 5 bases from V and 4 bases from J, leaving 21 bases between. The DNA for the CDR3 is TGTGCCAGTAGTCGGTCTCATGACTCAGGGTGGAATCAGCCCCAGCATTTT. Its protein product is CASSRSHDSGWNQPQHF.

This clonotype was counted at least ten times. The rearrangement links TRBV27 to TRBJ1-5; the match to TRBD1 covers 8 bases. The CDR3 length is 14 residues. Germline loops: CDR1 MNHEY, CDR2 SMNVEV (reference sequence). Trimming at V came to 6 bases and at J to 3 bases, leaving 4 bases not matched to a gene. The CDR3 nucleotides are TGTGCCAGCAGGACAGGGGCCACCAATCAGCCCCAGCATTTT. It specifies CASRTGATNQPQHF.

There are a few counts of this clonotype. The chain is built from TRBV3-1 and TRBJ1-4; D may be TRBD1 (6 bases). This CDR3 has 16 residues. Trimming stripped 3 bases from V and 6 bases from J, with 17 bases between. The germline CDR1 and CDR2 sequences are LGHDT and YNNKEL (reference sequence). The CDR3 is CASSQTNRALDEKLFF. The CDR3 DNA follows: TGTGCCAGCAGCCAGACCAACAGGGCTTTGGATGAAAAACTGTTTTTT.

This clonotype has a handful of counts. This sequence joins TRBV6-1 and TRBJ1-3; D possibly corresponds to TRBD1 (5 bases). This CDR3 comprises 14 residues. V dropped 5 bases and J dropped 3 bases, with 11 bases sitting between them. Germline V gene data show CDR1 as MNHNS and CDR2 as SASEGT. The CDR3 spells CASSPREIGNTIYF. For the CDR3, the DNA is TGTGCCAGCAGTCCCAGGGAGATTGGAAACACCATATATTTT.

This clonotype was seen more than once but under ten times. The chain recombines TRBV12-3 or TRBV12-4 with TRBJ1-5; TRBD1 is a possible D gene (5 bases). Trimming pared 6 bases from V and 5 bases from J, leaving 14 bases between. CDR3 size: 14 residues. The CDR3 sequence is CASSGTDLYQPQHF. The CDR3 nucleotides are TGTGCCAGCAGCGGGACCGACCTTTATCAGCCCCAGCATTTT.

The table lists this clonotype with many counts. The rearrangement uses TRBV3-1 and TRBJ1-2; D is ambiguous. Germline V CDR1 and CDR2: LGHDT, YNNKEL (reference sequence). The CDR3 totals 13 residues. With 3 bases removed from V and 1 base from J, the gap between germline ends came to 6 bases. This CDR3 is CASSHTDNYGYTF. In DNA, the CDR3 is TGTGCCAGCAGCCATACGGATAACTATGGCTACACCTTC.